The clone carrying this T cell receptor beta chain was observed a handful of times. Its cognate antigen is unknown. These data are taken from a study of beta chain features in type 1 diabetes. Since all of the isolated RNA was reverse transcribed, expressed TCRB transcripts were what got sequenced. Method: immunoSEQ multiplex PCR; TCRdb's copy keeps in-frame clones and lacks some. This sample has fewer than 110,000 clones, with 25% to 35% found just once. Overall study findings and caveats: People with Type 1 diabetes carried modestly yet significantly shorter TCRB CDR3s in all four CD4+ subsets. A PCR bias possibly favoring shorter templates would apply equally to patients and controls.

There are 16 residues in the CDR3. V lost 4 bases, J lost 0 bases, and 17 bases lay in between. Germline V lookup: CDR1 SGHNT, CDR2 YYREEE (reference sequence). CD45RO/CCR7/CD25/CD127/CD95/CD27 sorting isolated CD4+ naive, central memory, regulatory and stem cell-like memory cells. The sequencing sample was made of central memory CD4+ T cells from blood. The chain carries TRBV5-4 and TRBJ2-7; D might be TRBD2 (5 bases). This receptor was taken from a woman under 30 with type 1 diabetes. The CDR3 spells CASSPSLSRGSYEQYF. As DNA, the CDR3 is TGTGCCAGCAGCCCCTCTCTTTCTCGGGGCTCCTACGAGCAGTACTTC. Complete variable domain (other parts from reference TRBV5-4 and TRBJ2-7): ETGVTQSPTHLIKTRGQQVTLRCSSQSGHNTVSWYQQALGQGPQFIFQYYREEENGRGNFPPRFSGLQFPNYSSELNVNALELDDSALYLCASSPSLSRGSYEQYFGPGTRLTVT.